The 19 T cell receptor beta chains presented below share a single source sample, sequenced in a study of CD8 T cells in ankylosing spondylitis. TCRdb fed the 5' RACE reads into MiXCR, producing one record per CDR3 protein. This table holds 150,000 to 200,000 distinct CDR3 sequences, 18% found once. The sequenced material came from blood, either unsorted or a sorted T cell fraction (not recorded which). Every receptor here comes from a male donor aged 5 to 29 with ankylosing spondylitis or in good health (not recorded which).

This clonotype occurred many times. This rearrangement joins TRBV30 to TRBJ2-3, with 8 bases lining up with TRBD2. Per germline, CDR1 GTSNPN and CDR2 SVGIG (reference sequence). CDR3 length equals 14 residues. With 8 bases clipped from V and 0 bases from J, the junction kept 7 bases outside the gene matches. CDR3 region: CARTSGSSTDTQYF. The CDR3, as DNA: TGTGCCCGAACTAGCGGTTCTAGCACAGATACGCAGTATTTT.

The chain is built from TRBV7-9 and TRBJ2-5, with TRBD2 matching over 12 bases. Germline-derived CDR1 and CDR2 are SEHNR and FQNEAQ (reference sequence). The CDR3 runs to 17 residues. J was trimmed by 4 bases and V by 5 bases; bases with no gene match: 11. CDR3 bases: TGTGCCAGCAGCCCTCGACTAGCGGGAGTCGGGGGAGAGACCCAGTACTTC. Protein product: CASSPRLAGVGGETQYF.

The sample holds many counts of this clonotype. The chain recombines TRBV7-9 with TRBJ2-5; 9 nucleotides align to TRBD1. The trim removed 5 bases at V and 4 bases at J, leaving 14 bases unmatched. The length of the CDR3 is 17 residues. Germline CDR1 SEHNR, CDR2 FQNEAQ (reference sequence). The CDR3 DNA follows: TGTGCCAGCAGCACCCATGCACCGGGACAGGGTACAGAGACCCAGTACTTC. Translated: CASSTHAPGQGTETQYF.

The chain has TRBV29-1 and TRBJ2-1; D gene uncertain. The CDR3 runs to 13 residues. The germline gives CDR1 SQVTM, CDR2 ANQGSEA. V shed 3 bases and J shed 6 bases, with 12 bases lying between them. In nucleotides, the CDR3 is TGCAGCGTTGAGTTTTTGGCTATCAATGAGCAGTTCTTC. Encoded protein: CSVEFLAINEQFF.

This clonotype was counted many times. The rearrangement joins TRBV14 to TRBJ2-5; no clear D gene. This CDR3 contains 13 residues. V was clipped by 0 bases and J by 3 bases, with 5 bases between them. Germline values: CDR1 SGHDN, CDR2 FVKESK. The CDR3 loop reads CASSQDRKETQYF. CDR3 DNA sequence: TGTGCCAGCAGCCAAGATCGGAAAGAGACCCAGTACTTC.

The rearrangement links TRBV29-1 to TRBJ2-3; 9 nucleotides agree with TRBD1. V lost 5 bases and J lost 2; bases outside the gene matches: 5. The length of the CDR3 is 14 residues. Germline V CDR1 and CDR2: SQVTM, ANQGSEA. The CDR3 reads CSVYRDRDTDTQYF. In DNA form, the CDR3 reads TGCAGCGTTTACCGGGACAGGGACACAGATACGCAGTATTTT.

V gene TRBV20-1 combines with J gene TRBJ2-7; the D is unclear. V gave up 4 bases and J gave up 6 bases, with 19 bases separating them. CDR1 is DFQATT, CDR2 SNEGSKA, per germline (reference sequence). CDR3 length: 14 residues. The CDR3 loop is CSATSRQAPREQYV. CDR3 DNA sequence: TGCAGTGCTACCTCCCGGCAAGCACCCCGCGAGCAGTACGTC.

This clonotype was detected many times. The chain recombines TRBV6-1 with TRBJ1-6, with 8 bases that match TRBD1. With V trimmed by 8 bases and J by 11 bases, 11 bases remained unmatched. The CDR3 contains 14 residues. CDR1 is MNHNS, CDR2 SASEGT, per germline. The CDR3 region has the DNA TGTGCCAGCGGCCGGGACAGGCTCTATCCACCCCTCCACTTT. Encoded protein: CASGRDRLYPPLHF.

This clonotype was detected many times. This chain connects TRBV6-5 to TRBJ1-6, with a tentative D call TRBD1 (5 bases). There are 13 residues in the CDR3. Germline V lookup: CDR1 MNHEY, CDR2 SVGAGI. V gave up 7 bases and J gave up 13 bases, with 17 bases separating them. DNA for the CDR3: TGTGCCAGCAACCTCCACGGGGGGTTTCCCCTCCACTTT. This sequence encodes CASNLHGGFPLHF.

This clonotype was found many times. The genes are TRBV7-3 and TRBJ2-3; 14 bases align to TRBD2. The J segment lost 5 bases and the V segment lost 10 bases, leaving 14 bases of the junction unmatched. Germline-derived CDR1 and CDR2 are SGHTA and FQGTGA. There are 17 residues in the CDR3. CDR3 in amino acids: CANFSGTSGSGIDTQYF. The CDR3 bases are TGTGCCAACTTCTCCGGGACTAGCGGGAGTGGGATAGATACGCAGTATTTT.

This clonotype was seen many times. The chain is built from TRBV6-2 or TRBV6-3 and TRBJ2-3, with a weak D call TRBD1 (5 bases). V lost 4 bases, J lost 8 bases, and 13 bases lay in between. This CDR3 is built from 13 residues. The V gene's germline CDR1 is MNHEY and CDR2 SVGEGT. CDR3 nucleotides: TGTGCCAGCAGTTTGGGGCCAAGGGGTACGCAGTATTTT. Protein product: CASSLGPRGTQYF.

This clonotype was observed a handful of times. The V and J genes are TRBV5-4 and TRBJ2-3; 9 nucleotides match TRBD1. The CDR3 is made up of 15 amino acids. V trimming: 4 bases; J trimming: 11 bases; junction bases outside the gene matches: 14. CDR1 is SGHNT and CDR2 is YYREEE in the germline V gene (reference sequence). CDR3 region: CASSERTGVEIRQYF. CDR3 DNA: TGTGCCAGCAGCGAGAGGACAGGGGTGGAGATACGGCAGTATTTT.

CDR3 sequence (DNA): TGCAGTGCCCTGACAGGGGATAGCAATCAGCCCCAGCATTTT. Translating it yields CSALTGDSNQPQHF. V gene TRBV20-1 combines with J gene TRBJ1-5; 8 nucleotides agree with TRBD1. V lost 6 bases to trimming and J lost 0 bases; unmatched junction nucleotides: 4. CDR1 and CDR2 from the germline V gene are DFQATT and SNEGSKA (reference sequence). The CDR3 is made up of 14 amino acids.

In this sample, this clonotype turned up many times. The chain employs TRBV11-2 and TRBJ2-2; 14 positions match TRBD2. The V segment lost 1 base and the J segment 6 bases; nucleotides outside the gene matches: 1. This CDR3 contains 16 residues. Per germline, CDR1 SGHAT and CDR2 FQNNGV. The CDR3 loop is CASSLGGLAGAGELFF. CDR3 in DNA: TGTGCCAGCAGCTTAGGGGGACTAGCGGGAGCCGGGGAGCTGTTTTTT.

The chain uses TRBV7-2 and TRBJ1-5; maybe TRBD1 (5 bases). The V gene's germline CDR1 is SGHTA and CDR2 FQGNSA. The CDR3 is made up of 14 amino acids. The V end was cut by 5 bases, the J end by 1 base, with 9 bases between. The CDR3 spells CASSAGQSNQPQHF. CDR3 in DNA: TGTGCCAGCAGCGCTGGACAAAGCAATCAGCCCCAGCATTTT.

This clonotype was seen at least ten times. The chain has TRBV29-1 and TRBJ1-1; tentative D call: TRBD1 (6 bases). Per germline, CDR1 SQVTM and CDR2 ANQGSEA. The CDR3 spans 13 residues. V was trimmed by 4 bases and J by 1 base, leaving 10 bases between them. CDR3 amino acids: CSVALGGNTEAFF. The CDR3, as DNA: TGCAGCGTTGCCCTAGGGGGGAACACTGAAGCTTTCTTT. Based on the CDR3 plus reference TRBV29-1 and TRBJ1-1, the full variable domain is SAVISQKPSRDICQRGTSLTIQCQVDSQVTMMFWYRQQPGQSLTLIATANQGSEATYESGFVIDKFPISRPNLTFSTLTVSNMSPEDSSIYLCSVALGGNTEAFFGQGTRLTVV.

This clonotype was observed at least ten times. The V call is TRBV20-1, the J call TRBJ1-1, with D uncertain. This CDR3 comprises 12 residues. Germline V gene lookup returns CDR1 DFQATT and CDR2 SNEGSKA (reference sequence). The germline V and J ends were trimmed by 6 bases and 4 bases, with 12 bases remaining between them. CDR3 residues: CSADPGGTEAFF. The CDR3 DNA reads TGCAGTGCCGACCCTGGCGGCACTGAAGCTTTCTTT.

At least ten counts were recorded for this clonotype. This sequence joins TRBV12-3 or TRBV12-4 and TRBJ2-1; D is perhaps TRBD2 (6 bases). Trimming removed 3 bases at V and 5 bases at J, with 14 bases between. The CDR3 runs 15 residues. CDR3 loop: CASSFFGGNNNEQFF. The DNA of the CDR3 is TGTGCCAGCAGTTTTTTCGGCGGGAATAACAATGAGCAGTTCTTC.

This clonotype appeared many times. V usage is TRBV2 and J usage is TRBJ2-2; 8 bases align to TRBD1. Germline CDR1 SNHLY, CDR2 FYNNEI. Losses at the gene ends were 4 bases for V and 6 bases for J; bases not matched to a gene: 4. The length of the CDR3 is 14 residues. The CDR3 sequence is CASSVETGAGELFF. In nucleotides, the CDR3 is TGTGCCAGCAGTGTAGAGACAGGGGCCGGGGAGCTGTTTTTT.